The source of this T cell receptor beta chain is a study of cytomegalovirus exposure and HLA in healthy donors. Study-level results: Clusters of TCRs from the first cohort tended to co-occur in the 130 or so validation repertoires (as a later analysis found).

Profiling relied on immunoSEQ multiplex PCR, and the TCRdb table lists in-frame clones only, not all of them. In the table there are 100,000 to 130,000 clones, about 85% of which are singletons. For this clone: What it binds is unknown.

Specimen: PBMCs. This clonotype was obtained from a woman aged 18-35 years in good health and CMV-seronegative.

The CDR3 DNA reads as TGCGCCAGCAGCTTGTGGGACAGGAGGGCAGATACGCAGTATTTT. This codes for CASSLWDRRADTQYF. The chain couples TRBV5-1 to TRBJ2-3; 8 nucleotides line up with TRBD1. Unmatched junction bases numbered 5, after V lost 1 base and J lost 4 bases. The CDR3 extends over 15 amino acids. Germline CDR1 is SGHRS and CDR2 is YFSETQ.